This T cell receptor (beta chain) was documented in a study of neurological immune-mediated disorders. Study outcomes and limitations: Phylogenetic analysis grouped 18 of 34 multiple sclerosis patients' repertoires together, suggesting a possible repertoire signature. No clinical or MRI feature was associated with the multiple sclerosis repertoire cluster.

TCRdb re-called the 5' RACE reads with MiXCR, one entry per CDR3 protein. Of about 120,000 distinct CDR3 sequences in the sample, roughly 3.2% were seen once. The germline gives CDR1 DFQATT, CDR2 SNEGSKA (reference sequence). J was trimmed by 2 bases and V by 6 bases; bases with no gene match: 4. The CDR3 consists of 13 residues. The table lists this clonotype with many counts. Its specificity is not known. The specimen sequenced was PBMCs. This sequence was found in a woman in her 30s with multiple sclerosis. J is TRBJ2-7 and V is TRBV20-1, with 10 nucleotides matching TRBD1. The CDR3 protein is CSAKTGGTYEQYF. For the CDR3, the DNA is TGCAGTGCCAAGACAGGGGGCACCTACGAGCAGTACTTC.